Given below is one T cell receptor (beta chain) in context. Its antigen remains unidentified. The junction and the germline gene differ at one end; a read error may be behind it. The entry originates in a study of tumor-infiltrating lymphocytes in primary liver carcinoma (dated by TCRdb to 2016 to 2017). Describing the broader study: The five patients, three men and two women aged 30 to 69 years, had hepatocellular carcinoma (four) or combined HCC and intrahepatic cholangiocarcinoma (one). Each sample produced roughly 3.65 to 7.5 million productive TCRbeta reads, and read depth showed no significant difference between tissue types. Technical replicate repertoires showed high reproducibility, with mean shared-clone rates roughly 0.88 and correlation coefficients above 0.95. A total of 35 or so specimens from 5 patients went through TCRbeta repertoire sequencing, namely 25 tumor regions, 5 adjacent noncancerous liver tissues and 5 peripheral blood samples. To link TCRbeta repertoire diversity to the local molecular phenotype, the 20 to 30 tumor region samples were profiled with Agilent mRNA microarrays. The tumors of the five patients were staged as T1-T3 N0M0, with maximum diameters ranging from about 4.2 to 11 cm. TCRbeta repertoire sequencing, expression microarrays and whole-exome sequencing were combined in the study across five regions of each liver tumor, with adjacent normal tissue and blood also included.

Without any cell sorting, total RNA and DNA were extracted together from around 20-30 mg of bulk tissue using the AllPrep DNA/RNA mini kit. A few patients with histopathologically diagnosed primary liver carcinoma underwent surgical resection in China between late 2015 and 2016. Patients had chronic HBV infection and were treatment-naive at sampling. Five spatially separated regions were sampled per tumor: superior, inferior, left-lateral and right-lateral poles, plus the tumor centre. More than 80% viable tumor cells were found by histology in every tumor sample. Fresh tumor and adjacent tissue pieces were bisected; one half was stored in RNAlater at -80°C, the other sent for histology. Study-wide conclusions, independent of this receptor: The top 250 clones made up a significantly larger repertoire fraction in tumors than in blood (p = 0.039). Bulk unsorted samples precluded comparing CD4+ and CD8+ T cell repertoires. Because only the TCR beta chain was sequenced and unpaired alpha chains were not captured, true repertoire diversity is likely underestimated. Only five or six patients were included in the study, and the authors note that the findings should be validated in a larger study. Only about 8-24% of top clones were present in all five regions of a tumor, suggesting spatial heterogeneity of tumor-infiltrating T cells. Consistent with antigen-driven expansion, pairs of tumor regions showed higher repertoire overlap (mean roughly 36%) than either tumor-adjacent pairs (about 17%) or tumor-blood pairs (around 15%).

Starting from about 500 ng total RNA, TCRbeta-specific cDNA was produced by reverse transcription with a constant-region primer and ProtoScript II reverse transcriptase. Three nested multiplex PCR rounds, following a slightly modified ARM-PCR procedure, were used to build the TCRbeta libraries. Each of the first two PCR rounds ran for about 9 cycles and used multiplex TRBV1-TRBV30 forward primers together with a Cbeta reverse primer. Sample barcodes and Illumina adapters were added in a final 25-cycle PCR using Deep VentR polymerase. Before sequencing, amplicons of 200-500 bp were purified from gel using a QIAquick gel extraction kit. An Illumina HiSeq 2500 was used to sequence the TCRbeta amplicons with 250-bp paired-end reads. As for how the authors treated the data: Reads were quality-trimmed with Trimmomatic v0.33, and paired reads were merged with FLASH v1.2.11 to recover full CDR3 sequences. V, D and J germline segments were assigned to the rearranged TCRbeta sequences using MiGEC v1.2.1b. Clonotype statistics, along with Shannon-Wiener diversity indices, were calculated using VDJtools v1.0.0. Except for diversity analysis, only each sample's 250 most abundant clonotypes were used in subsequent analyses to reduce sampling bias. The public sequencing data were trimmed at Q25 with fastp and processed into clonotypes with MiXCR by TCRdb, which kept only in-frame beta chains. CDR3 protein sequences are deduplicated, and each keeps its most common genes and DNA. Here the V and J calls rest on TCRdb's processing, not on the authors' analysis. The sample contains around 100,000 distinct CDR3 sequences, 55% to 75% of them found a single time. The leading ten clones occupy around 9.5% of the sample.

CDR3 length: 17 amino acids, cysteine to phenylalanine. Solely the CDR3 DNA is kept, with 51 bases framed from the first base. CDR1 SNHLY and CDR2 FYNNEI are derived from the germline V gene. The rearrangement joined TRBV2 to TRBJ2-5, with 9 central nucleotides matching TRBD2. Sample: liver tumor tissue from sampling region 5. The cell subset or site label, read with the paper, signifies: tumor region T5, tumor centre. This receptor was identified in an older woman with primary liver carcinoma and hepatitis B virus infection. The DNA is TGTACCAGCGGAGCAGCGGGAGGACGTAGATTAGGAGAGACCCAGTACTTC. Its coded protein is CTSGAAGGRRLGETQYF.